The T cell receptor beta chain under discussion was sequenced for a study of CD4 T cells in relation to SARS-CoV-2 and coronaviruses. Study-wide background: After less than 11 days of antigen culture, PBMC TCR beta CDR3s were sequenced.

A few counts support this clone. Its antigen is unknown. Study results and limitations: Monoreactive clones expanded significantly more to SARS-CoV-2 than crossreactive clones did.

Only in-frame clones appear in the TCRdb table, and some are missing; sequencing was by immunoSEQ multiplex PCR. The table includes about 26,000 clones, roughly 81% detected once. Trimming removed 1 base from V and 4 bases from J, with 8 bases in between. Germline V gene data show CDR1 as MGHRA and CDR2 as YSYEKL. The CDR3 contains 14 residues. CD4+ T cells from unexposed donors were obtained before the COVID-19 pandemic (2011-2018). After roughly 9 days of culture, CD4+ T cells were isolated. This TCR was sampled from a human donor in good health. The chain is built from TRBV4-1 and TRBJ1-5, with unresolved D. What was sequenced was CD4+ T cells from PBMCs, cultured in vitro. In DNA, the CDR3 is TGCGCCAGCAGCCAAGGGTGGGTAAATCAGCCCCAGCATTTT. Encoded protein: CASSQGWVNQPQHF.